Each of the 26 T cell receptor beta chains below was sequenced from the same sample in a study of preoperative IRX-2 immunotherapy in early breast cancer. This table comes from immunoSEQ multiplex PCR, and its TCRdb copy is limited to in-frame clones, with some not included. Among roughly 3,200 clones listed, around 80% were seen once. Treatment in this sample: preoperative locoregional IRX-2 cytokine immunotherapy. Sequences were derived from tumor tissue, sampled after IRX-2 immunotherapy. The receptors derive from a human donor with breast cancer.

This clone was picked up one time. This chain links TRBV6-8 with TRBJ2-7; D unresolved. Germline values: CDR1 MNHGY, CDR2 SAAAGT. The V end lost 6 bases, the J end lost 2 bases, and 20 bases lay between the germline ends. The CDR3 length is 16 residues. CDR3: CASRPRHGQGTYEQYF. The CDR3 coding sequence is TGTGCCAGCAGACCCAGGCACGGCCAAGGGACCTACGAGCAGTACTTC.

This chain uses TRBV6-8 with TRBJ2-7; D not resolved. Trimming removed 0 bases at V and 0 bases at J, with 6 bases between. The CDR3 loop spans 14 amino acids. Looked up from germline, CDR1 is MNHGY and CDR2 is SAAAGT. CDR3 in DNA: TGTGCCAGCAGTTACTCCGGGTACTCCTACGAGCAGTACTTC. It encodes CASSYSGYSYEQYF.

The CDR3 region is CASSLDRVGNTIYF. In nucleotides, the CDR3 is TGCGCCAGCAGCCTGGACAGGGTCGGAAACACCATATATTTT. This chain connects TRBV5-1 to TRBJ1-3; 8 nucleotides agree with TRBD1. The germline gives CDR1 SGHRS, CDR2 YFSETQ. The CDR3 is made up of 14 amino acids. The trim removed 4 bases at V and 4 bases at J, leaving 4 bases unmatched. The full variable domain, its missing parts supplied by reference TRBV5-1 and TRBJ1-3, is KAGVTQTPRYLIKTRGQQVTLSCSPISGHRSVSWYQQTPGQGLQFLFEYFSETQRNKGNFPGRFSGRQFSNSRSEMNVSTLELGDSALYLCASSLDRVGNTIYFGEGSWLTVV.

The CDR3 sequence is CASSEGGQGGGNEQFF. The CDR3 DNA reads TGCGCCAGCAGCGAAGGAGGACAGGGAGGGGGCAATGAGCAGTTCTTC. The rearrangement uses TRBV1 and TRBJ2-1; TRBD1 is the table's D call and was not checked against the DNA. TRBV1 is termed a pseudogene. The CDR3 is 16 residues long.

This chain links TRBV19 with TRBJ1-2, with TRBD1 matching over 11 bases. The trim removed 9 bases at V and 7 bases at J, leaving 10 bases unmatched. Germline CDR1 reads LNHDA; CDR2 reads SQIVND (reference sequence). The CDR3 runs 14 residues. DNA for the CDR3: TGTGCCAGCCGGACAGGGGGCTCTGTTGGTGGCTACACCTTC. Translating it yields CASRTGGSVGGYTF.

This chain links TRBV12-5 with TRBJ1-1; TRBD1 is a possible D gene (5 bases). CDR1 and CDR2 (germline): LGHNT, FRNRAP. CDR3 size: 15 residues. Trimming shortened V by 1 base and J by 11 bases, and 20 bases separated the two germline ends. The chain's CDR3 is CASGLAGTSPGEAFF. The CDR3, as DNA: TGTGCTAGTGGTTTGGCCGGGACCTCCCCTGGGGAGGCTTTCTTT.

The rearrangement joins TRBV19 to TRBJ2-7; 9 bases are shared with TRBD2. Germline lookup yields CDR1 LNHDA and CDR2 SQIVND (reference sequence). Trimming took 0 bases from V and 6 from J; bases not matched to a gene: 6. The length of the CDR3 is 15 residues. CDR3 nucleotides: TGTGCCAGTAGTATAGATGCTAGCGGGATTCTCGAGCAGTACTTC. This sequence encodes CASSIDASGILEQYF.

This sequence joins TRBV6-8 and TRBJ1-3, with D tentatively TRBD1 (5 bases). Germline V gives CDR1 MNHGY, CDR2 SAAAGT. Trimming removed 10 bases from V and 0 bases from J, with 13 bases in between. The CDR3 loop spans 14 amino acids. CDR3 loop: CAIRETISGNTIYF. CDR3 in DNA: TGTGCCATCAGGGAGACGATCTCTGGAAACACCATATATTTT.

CDR3 amino acids: CASSPSAGENTEAFF. The CDR3 DNA reads as TGTGCCAGCTCACCAAGTGCGGGGGAGAACACTGAAGCTTTCTTT. The chain joins TRBV18 to TRBJ1-1; tentatively, D is TRBD1 (5 bases). CDR3 length: 15 residues. Trimming pared 2 bases from V and 1 base from J, leaving 11 bases between. Germline V gene lookup returns CDR1 KGHSH and CDR2 LQKENI.

This rearrangement joins TRBV18 to TRBJ2-7; TRBD1 is a possible D gene (6 bases). This CDR3 has 14 amino acids. Germline V CDR1 and CDR2: KGHSH, LQKENI. V dropped 3 bases and J dropped 5 bases, with 14 bases sitting between them. Here the CDR3 reads CASSPQTGGHEQYF. CDR3 nucleotide sequence: TGTGCCAGCTCACCTCAGACAGGTGGGCACGAGCAGTACTTC.

The chain employs TRBV7-7 and TRBJ2-1; 7 positions match TRBD2. V lost 9 bases to trimming and J lost 4 bases; unmatched junction nucleotides: 9. Germline lookup yields CDR1 SSHAT and CDR2 FNYEAQ (reference sequence). The CDR3 is made up of 14 amino acids. CDR3 nucleotide sequence: TGTGCCAGTGGGAAAGCGGGATCATACAATGAGCAGTTCTTC. The encoded protein is CASGKAGSYNEQFF.

The V call is TRBV19, the J call TRBJ1-1; perhaps TRBD1 as D (6 bases). From germline, CDR1 is LNHDA and CDR2 SQIVND (reference sequence). Trimming pared 8 bases from V and 11 bases from J, leaving 15 bases between. The CDR3 spans 11 residues. The CDR3 coding sequence is TGTGCCAGTGTGGGGGGCGCCCGGGCTTTCTTT. This sequence encodes CASVGGARAFF.

This clone has just one count. The V call is TRBV23-1, the J call TRBJ2-1, with TRBD2 matching over 9 bases. TRBV23-1 is noted as an ORF with a role that remains uncertain. V lost 6 bases and J lost 1; bases outside the gene matches: 4. The CDR3 covers 15 residues. The CDR3, as DNA: TGCGCCAGCAGCTTCGCGGGAGGGTCCTACAATGAGCAGTTCTTC. This codes for CASSFAGGSYNEQFF.

A note on this clone: One junction end disagrees with the germline gene, perhaps due to a read error. The rearrangement joins TRBV11-3 to TRBJ2-7; TRBD1 matches at 10 bases. The CDR3 has 15 residues. CDR1 is SGHNT and CDR2 is YENEEA in the germline V gene. The CDR3 DNA reads TGTGCCAGCAACTTAGTGACAGGGGGCAAGTACGAGCAGTACTTC. Its translation is CASNLVTGGKYEQYF.

This rearrangement joins TRBV6-8 to TRBJ2-1; a possible D gene is TRBD1 (5 bases). Germline V gene lookup returns CDR1 MNHGY and CDR2 SAAAGT. V lost 5 bases, J lost 4 bases, and 15 bases lay in between. This CDR3 has 15 residues. CDR3 region: CASSADREPYNEQFF. The CDR3 region has the DNA TGTGCCAGCAGTGCAGACAGAGAACCGTACAATGAGCAGTTCTTC.

V is TRBV28 and J is TRBJ1-3, with 8 bases aligning to TRBD1. Trimming cost V 4 bases and J 0 bases; bases outside gene matches: 11. Germline lookup yields CDR1 MDHEN and CDR2 SYDVKM. The CDR3 spans 18 residues. CDR3 amino acids: CASSSAPGQAYSGNTIYF. For the CDR3, the DNA is TGTGCCAGCAGTTCCGCCCCGGGACAGGCCTACTCTGGAAACACCATATATTTT.

The rearrangement uses TRBV23-1 and TRBJ2-1; D unresolved. TRBV23-1 is an ORF; its function is uncertain. The germline V and J ends were trimmed by 6 bases and 10 bases, with 16 bases remaining between them. The CDR3 is made up of 13 amino acids. CDR3 bases: TGCGCCAGCAGCTTGGATCTAGTCGGCGAGCAGTTCTTC. Protein: CASSLDLVGEQFF.

V gene TRBV18 combines with J gene TRBJ1-1; D perhaps matches TRBD1 (6 bases). CDR1 KGHSH and CDR2 LQKENI come from the germline V gene. Trimming took off 6 bases at V and 1 base at J, with 12 bases between the two ends. The CDR3 is made up of 14 amino acids. This CDR3 is CASSQQGPNTEAFF. The CDR3 DNA follows: TGTGCCAGCTCCCAACAGGGCCCGAACACTGAAGCTTTCTTT.

The V call is TRBV29-1, the J call TRBJ2-7; D might be TRBD2 (5 bases). The CDR3 totals 19 residues. With 5 bases removed from V and 1 base from J, the gap between germline ends came to 30 bases. Germline CDR1 and CDR2: SQVTM and ANQGSEA. The CDR3 region is CSVSRPSSHAGAASYEQYF. The CDR3 DNA reads TGCAGCGTTTCTCGACCCAGTTCCCACGCCGGAGCGGCTTCCTACGAGCAGTACTTC.

The J gene is TRBJ1-1, the V gene TRBV18; 8 nucleotides line up with TRBD1. The germline V gene has CDR1 KGHSH and CDR2 LQKENI. V lost 3 bases to trimming and J lost 1 base; unmatched junction nucleotides: 4. The CDR3 loop spans 15 amino acids. CDR3 in DNA: TGTGCCAGCTCACCCTCGACAGGGGAGAACACTGAAGCTTTCTTT. This sequence encodes CASSPSTGENTEAFF. Complete variable domain (other parts from reference TRBV18 and TRBJ1-1): NAGVMQNPRHLVRRRGQEARLRCSPMKGHSHVYWYRQLPEEGLKFMVYLQKENIIDESGMPKERFSAEFPKEGPSILRIQQVVRGDSAAYFCASSPSTGENTEAFFGQGTRLTVV.

The genes are TRBV6-8 and TRBJ1-1, with 7 nucleotides matching TRBD1. Trimming cost V 5 bases and J 0 bases; bases outside gene matches: 12. The CDR3 consists of 17 residues. Germline CDR1 is MNHGY and CDR2 is SAAAGT. DNA of the CDR3: TGTGCCAGCAGTGGCCACGCAGGAGGGGGCATGAACACTGAAGCTTTCTTT. This gives the protein CASSGHAGGGMNTEAFF.

The chain carries TRBV19 and TRBJ1-5; tentative D call: TRBD1 (6 bases). The CDR3 extends over 15 amino acids. Trimming took off 5 bases at V and 6 bases at J, with 17 bases between the two ends. CDR1 is LNHDA, CDR2 SQIVND, per germline (reference sequence). CDR3 DNA: TGTGCCAGTAGTCAGGGGACCGGGGGGTTTCAGCCCCAGCATTTT. Translated: CASSQGTGGFQPQHF.

The sample holds one count of this clone. The chain has TRBV11-3 and TRBJ2-2; the D gene is possibly TRBD2 (6 bases). The germline V gene has CDR1 SGHNT and CDR2 YENEEA. The CDR3 loop spans 15 amino acids. The ends were cut back, 5 bases at V and 4 bases at J, with 14 bases in the middle. CDR3 region: CASSLTLASTGELFF. In DNA, the CDR3 is TGTGCCAGCAGCCTAACCCTAGCGAGCACCGGGGAGCTGTTTTTT.

The chain combines TRBV7-1 with TRBJ1-1, with D tentatively TRBD1 (5 bases). TRBV7-1 is flagged as an ORF with uncertain function. V dropped 7 bases and J dropped 3 bases, with 12 bases sitting between them. The CDR3 spans 13 residues. CDR3 bases: TGTGCCAGCAATCGGGGCGGGGACACTGAAGCTTTCTTT. Its protein product is CASNRGGDTEAFF.

J is TRBJ2-2 and V is TRBV6-8; D is possibly TRBD1 or TRBD2 (5 bases each). The V end was cut by 10 bases, the J end by 5 bases, with 17 bases between. The CDR3 consists of 14 residues. CDR1 is MNHGY, CDR2 SAAAGT, per germline. In DNA, the CDR3 is TGTGCCACCCTCGACCGGGACCCTACCGGGGAGCTGTTTTTT. Translation: CATLDRDPTGELFF.

This clone was picked up a small number of times. This chain links TRBV6-8 with TRBJ1-6; D gene unclear. Trimming stripped 5 bases from V and 8 bases from J, with 19 bases between. The CDR3 loop spans 16 amino acids. Germline V gives CDR1 MNHGY, CDR2 SAAAGT. Written as DNA, the CDR3 is TGTGCCAGCAGTCGCACCGGTCAGGAACTGTATTCACCCCTCCACTTT. It translates to CASSRTGQELYSPLHF.